A few counts support the clone carrying this T cell receptor (beta chain). MiXCR was run by TCRdb on the RT-PCR reads, yielding one entry per CDR3 protein. The top ten clones hold roughly 3.6% of a sample with hundreds of thousands of distinct CDR3 sequences, approximately 15% of them seen once. Germline loops: CDR1 SGHRS, CDR2 YFSETQ. The ends lost 3 bases at V and 5 bases at J; junction bases unmatched: 9. The CDR3 contains 16 residues. This clonotype was sampled from a female donor in good health, serving as a healthy control. Source material: memory CD4+ T cells from blood. The V and J genes are TRBV5-1 and TRBJ2-1; 9 bases line up with TRBD2. CDR3 in amino acids: CASSSRPGLANNEQFF. Here the CDR3 DNA reads TGCGCCAGCAGCTCTCGACCGGGACTAGCAAACAATGAGCAGTTCTTC.